One and the same sample provided the 25 T cell receptor beta chains below, sequenced in a study of T cells expressing NK-cell markers. From its re-call of the 5' RACE reads, TCRdb lists each CDR3 protein once, without DNA. The sample table includes 400,000 to 450,000 distinct CDR3 sequences. Sequenced sample: blood T cells: a sorted CD56 or NKG2C T cell subset, CD4+ or CD8+ T cells, or bulk PBMC T cells (not recorded which). The receptors here all came from a woman between 18 and 70 years old in good health.

The chain employs TRBV24-1 and TRBJ2-3; lacking DNA, the TRBD1 call made by TCRdb goes unchecked. Germline V gene lookup returns CDR1 KGHDR and CDR2 SFDVKD. The CDR3 consists of 17 residues. This CDR3 reads CATSGLRQGASTDTQYF.

The chain employs TRBV7-9 and TRBJ1-3; the TRBD1 assignment by TCRdb is unverifiable without DNA. Germline values: CDR1 SEHNR, CDR2 FQNEAQ (reference sequence). There are 15 residues in the CDR3. CDR3 region: CASSGNVGAGNTIYF.

The chain joins TRBV28 to TRBJ2-7; the TCRdb D gene call, TRBD1, has no DNA to confirm it. The germline V gene has CDR1 MDHEN and CDR2 SYDVKM. The CDR3 has 14 amino acids. CDR3 sequence: CASSPSTGQNEQYF.

The genes are TRBV12-3 or TRBV12-4 and TRBJ2-1; with no DNA, the TCRdb D assignment of TRBD2 cannot be verified. This CDR3 has 16 residues. Here the CDR3 reads CASSRTSGRGYNEQFF.

V is TRBV11-2 and J is TRBJ2-2; TCRdb designates TRBD2, a call that cannot be tested without DNA. The V gene's germline CDR1 is SGHAT and CDR2 FQNNGV. This CDR3 comprises 15 residues. The CDR3 spells CASSLEELVLRELFF.

This chain connects TRBV7-2 to TRBJ2-5; TCRdb's assignment of TRBD1 cannot be checked, as there is no DNA. Germline V CDR1 and CDR2: SGHTA, FQGNSA. The CDR3 is made up of 14 amino acids. CDR3 residues: CASSTGWAQETQYF.

The chain combines TRBV7-2 with TRBJ2-2. The CDR3 has 14 amino acids. The V gene's germline CDR1 is SGHTA and CDR2 FQGNSA. This chain's CDR3 is CASTKVTNTGELFF.

The chain joins TRBV5-1 to TRBJ2-2; absent DNA, TCRdb's TRBD1 call cannot be checked. Germline V gene data show CDR1 as SGHRS and CDR2 as YFSETQ. There are 16 residues in the CDR3. CDR3 in amino acids: CASSFAGTENTGELFF.

The rearrangement joins TRBV4-3 to TRBJ2-3; there is no DNA to check the TCRdb D call of TRBD2. This CDR3 spans 19 amino acids. The germline V gene has CDR1 LGHNA and CDR2 YSLEER. Here the CDR3 reads CASSQAGLAGIPSTDTQYF.

The chain carries TRBV7-3 and TRBJ1-1. Germline V gives CDR1 SGHTA, CDR2 FQGTGA. The CDR3 has 14 residues. The CDR3 is CASSLGPQNTEAFF.

The chain joins TRBV6-2 or TRBV6-3 to TRBJ2-7. Germline lookup yields CDR1 MNHEY and CDR2 SVGEGT. This CDR3 is built from 13 residues. CDR3 sequence: CASSGGQPYEQYF.

The CDR3 is CASSSTGGNTGELFF. The chain recombines TRBV7-3 with TRBJ2-2; TCRdb returns TRBD1, unconfirmable since there is no DNA. The CDR3 has 15 amino acids. Germline V gives CDR1 SGHTA, CDR2 FQGTGA.

This chain uses TRBV5-1 with TRBJ2-3. The CDR3 loop spans 12 amino acids. The germline V gene encodes CDR1 SGHRS and CDR2 YFSETQ. The CDR3 reads CASSLWAGVQYF.

The rearrangement links TRBV4-2 to TRBJ2-3; TCRdb reports TRBD2, a call that lacks DNA to check it against. CDR1 LGHNA and CDR2 YNFKEQ come from the germline V gene. CDR3 length: 18 amino acids. CDR3: CASSQGTATSGYTDTQYF.

V and J are TRBV9 and TRBJ2-1; TCRdb calls TRBD2, which cannot be checked without DNA. The CDR3 spans 13 residues. The V gene's germline CDR1 is SGDLS and CDR2 YYNGEE. The chain's CDR3 is CASSFRASNEQFF.

J is TRBJ2-7 and V is TRBV18; the D call of TRBD1 rests on TCRdb alone, since no DNA is present to check it. The CDR3 is made up of 13 amino acids. Per the germline V gene, CDR1 is KGHSH and CDR2 is LQKENI. The CDR3 sequence is CASSPGRAYEQYF.

The rearrangement joins TRBV4-3 to TRBJ1-1. The germline V gene has CDR1 LGHNA and CDR2 YSLEER. The CDR3 covers 13 residues. CDR3 amino acids: CASSQVSGIEAFF.

CDR3: CASSLGQGANEKLFF. This sequence joins TRBV12-3 or TRBV12-4 and TRBJ1-4; there is no DNA to check the TCRdb D call of TRBD1. CDR3 length equals 15 residues.

The chain employs TRBV9 and TRBJ2-5; TCRdb gives TRBD1 as the D gene, but with no DNA this cannot be confirmed. This CDR3 spans 17 amino acids. Per germline, CDR1 SGDLS and CDR2 YYNGEE. CDR3: CASSAAGDRGTQETQYF. The whole variable domain, remainder taken from reference TRBV9 and TRBJ2-5, is DSGVTQTPKHLITATGQRVTLRCSPRSGDLSVYWYQQSLDQGLQFLIQYYNGEERAKGNILERFSAQQFPDLHSELNLSSLELGDSALYFCASSAAGDRGTQETQYFGPGTRLLVL.

CDR3: CASSPGLADEQFF. This chain joins TRBV14 and TRBJ2-1; as DNA is missing, the TRBD2 call by TCRdb cannot be tested. The CDR3 is 13 amino acids. CDR1 SGHDN and CDR2 FVKESK come from the germline V gene.

Here the CDR3 reads CSARDPGEGSIYEQFF. V and J are TRBV20-1 and TRBJ2-1; TCRdb proposes TRBD2, but this gene call is untestable without DNA. This CDR3 comprises 16 residues. Germline CDR1 reads DFQATT; CDR2 reads SNEGSKA (reference sequence).

This chain links TRBV7-3 with TRBJ2-5. CDR3 length: 15 residues. Germline V CDR1 and CDR2: SGHTA, FQGTGA. CDR3: CASSLYNSPRETQYF.

This chain joins TRBV12-3 or TRBV12-4 and TRBJ2-5; lacking DNA, the TRBD2 call made by TCRdb goes unchecked. CDR3 length equals 16 residues. The chain's CDR3 is CASIPGLAGGQETQYF.

This rearrangement joins TRBV9 to TRBJ2-2; without DNA, the TCRdb call of TRBD1 cannot be checked. Germline V gene lookup returns CDR1 SGDLS and CDR2 YYNGEE. The CDR3 runs to 16 residues. Here the CDR3 reads CASSVEQGSNTGELFF.

The chain employs TRBV5-1 and TRBJ2-1; absent DNA, TCRdb's TRBD1 call cannot be checked. Germline V gene data show CDR1 as SGHRS and CDR2 as YFSETQ. The CDR3 runs to 14 residues. This CDR3 is CASSLRRGLDEQFF.